Below are 32 T cell receptor beta chains sequenced from a single sample in a study of Ad26.COV2.S vaccination and SARS-CoV-2 variants. The protocol was immunoSEQ multiplex PCR, while the TCRdb copy is restricted to in-frame clones and leaves out a portion. The table records around 320,000 clones, about 86% of them present only once. The treatment was: roughly 20 received Ad26.COV2.S at low or high dose, single or two shots; about 5 received placebo; per-sample allocation not given. Samples were taken on day 63 after the first vaccine or placebo injection. The source material was peripheral blood, sampled in a trial of Ad26.COV2.S vaccine versus placebo. Source of these receptors: a person between 18 and 59 years old who received the Ad26.COV2.S COVID-19 vaccine or a placebo.

V and J are TRBV6-5 and TRBJ1-2; perhaps TRBD1 as D (5 bases). Per the germline V gene, CDR1 is MNHEY and CDR2 is SVGAGI. V lost 0 bases, J lost 1 base, and 6 bases lay in between. The CDR3 has 14 amino acids. CDR3 sequence: CASSYSTDNYGYTF. The DNA of the CDR3 is TGTGCCAGCAGTTACTCGACAGATAACTATGGCTACACCTTC.

In its sample, this clone was seen once. This chain uses TRBV29-1 with TRBJ2-3; D is unresolved. Trimming removed 6 bases from V and 4 bases from J, with 11 bases in between. The germline CDR1 and CDR2 sequences are SQVTM and ANQGSEA. CDR3 length: 12 amino acids. The CDR3 loop is CSVVPGPDTQYF. CDR3 coding DNA: TGCAGCGTGGTACCGGGCCCAGATACGCAGTATTTT.

The table lists this clone with a few counts. The gene calls are TRBV10-3 and TRBJ1-2, with unresolved D. Germline V gives CDR1 ENHRY, CDR2 SYGVKD. Deletions cut 4 bases from V and 9 bases from J, with 9 bases between. This CDR3 comprises 11 residues. The CDR3 bases are TGTGCCATCAGTGGGGAGACACGCTACACCTTC. Its protein is CAISGETRYTF.

J is TRBJ1-5 and V is TRBV19; the D is unclear. The CDR3 extends over 15 amino acids. CDR1 LNHDA and CDR2 SQIVND come from the germline V gene (reference sequence). Trimming stripped 9 bases from V and 0 bases from J, with 15 bases between. The CDR3 DNA reads as TGTGCCAGCTGTACAAGGGCCTATAGCAATCAGCCCCAGCATTTT. This gives the protein CASCTRAYSNQPQHF.

The gene calls are TRBV19 and TRBJ2-3, with 9 positions matching TRBD2. This CDR3 is built from 17 residues. The trim removed 3 bases at V and 3 bases at J, leaving 10 bases unmatched. Germline CDR1 and CDR2: LNHDA and SQIVND (reference sequence). This chain's CDR3 is CASSIRTSGGSTDTQYF. As DNA, the CDR3 is TGTGCCAGTAGTATCCGGACCAGCGGGGGGTCGACAGATACGCAGTATTTT. The variable domain in full, with the rest retrieved from reference TRBV19 and TRBJ2-3, is DGGITQSPKYLFRKEGQNVTLSCEQNLNHDAMYWYRQDPGQGLRLIYYSQIVNDFQKGDIAEGYSVSREKKESFPLTVTSAQKNPTAFYLCASSIRTSGGSTDTQYFGPGTRLTVL.

The V call is TRBV6-5, the J call TRBJ2-5; D is unclear. The CDR3 is 15 residues long. Trimming pared 6 bases from V and 5 bases from J, leaving 19 bases between. Germline CDR1 MNHEY, CDR2 SVGAGI. In DNA, the CDR3 is TGTGCCAGCAGCTTTAAACGTGGCCGTGGGGAGACCCAGTACTTC. This encodes CASSFKRGRGETQYF.

V is TRBV6-1 and J is TRBJ2-7; 10 nucleotides align to TRBD1. CDR3 size: 15 residues. The germline V gene has CDR1 MNHNS and CDR2 SASEGT. Trimming cost V 3 bases and J 1 base; bases outside gene matches: 3. DNA of the CDR3: TGTGCCAGCAGTGATAGGACAGGGGGGTCCTACGAGCAGTACTTC. Its protein product is CASSDRTGGSYEQYF.

This chain connects TRBV4-2 to TRBJ2-3; TRBD1 agrees at 11 bases. The CDR3 consists of 15 residues. CDR1 is LGHNA, CDR2 YNFKEQ, per germline. J was trimmed by 4 bases and V by 5 bases; bases with no gene match: 5. Here the CDR3 DNA reads TGTGCCAGCAGCAAAGGGACAGGGGGTGCAGATACGCAGTATTTT. Protein product: CASSKGTGGADTQYF.

This chain uses TRBV11-2 with TRBJ1-2; D is uncertain. The V and J ends lost 7 bases and 8 bases respectively, with 14 bases between them. This CDR3 region has 12 residues. Per germline, CDR1 SGHAT and CDR2 FQNNGV. CDR3 protein: CASTPRTRGYTF. DNA of the CDR3: TGTGCCAGCACCCCCCGTACGCGGGGCTACACCTTC.

V usage is TRBV7-2 and J usage is TRBJ2-2; TRBD2 is a possible D gene (5 bases). Germline V gene data show CDR1 as SGHTA and CDR2 as FQGNSA. The V gene lost 1 base and the J gene lost 1 base, with 10 bases spanning the gap. This CDR3 is 16 amino acids long. This CDR3 is CASSLVSGLNTGELFF. CDR3 DNA: TGTGCCAGCAGCTTAGTTTCAGGACTGAACACCGGGGAGCTGTTTTTT.

The DNA of the CDR3 is TGTGCCAGCAGAGCGGGAAAGGGTCCCCTCCACTTT. Translating gives CASRAGKGPLHF. This sequence joins TRBV2 and TRBJ1-6; D is uncertain. This CDR3 has 12 residues. CDR1 is SNHLY and CDR2 is FYNNEI in the germline V gene. The germline V and J ends were trimmed by 6 bases and 13 bases, with 13 bases remaining between them. Full variable domain (remainder filled in from reference TRBV2 and TRBJ1-6): EPEVTQTPSHQVTQMGQEVILRCVPISNHLYFYWYRQILGQKVEFLVSFYNNEISEKSEIFDDQFSVERPDGSNFTLKIRSTKLEDSAMYFCASRAGKGPLHFGNGTRLTVT.

The chain recombines TRBV5-1 with TRBJ2-1, with D possibly TRBD1 on 6 matching bases. Germline loops: CDR1 SGHRS, CDR2 YFSETQ. V lost 5 bases and J 6 bases, leaving 15 bases between the germline ends. This CDR3 is built from 14 residues. The DNA of the CDR3 is TGCGCCAGCAGGACCACTACAGGGCCCAATGAGCAGTTCTTC. Translated, it gives CASRTTTGPNEQFF.

The chain uses TRBV30 and TRBJ1-5; 8 bases fit TRBD1. The CDR3 is made up of 14 amino acids. Germline V gene data show CDR1 as GTSNPN and CDR2 as SVGIG (reference sequence). With 5 bases clipped from V and 2 bases from J, the junction kept 5 bases outside the gene matches. CDR3: CAWGQGRGNQPQHF. DNA of the CDR3: TGTGCCTGGGGACAGGGAAGGGGCAATCAGCCCCAGCATTTT.

The V and J genes are TRBV7-2 and TRBJ2-3, with 9 nucleotides matching TRBD2. In germline, CDR1 is SGHTA, CDR2 FQGNSA. The junction had 10 bases not matched to a gene; V was cut back by 3 bases and J by 0 bases. The CDR3 runs to 18 residues. CDR3 nucleotide sequence: TGTGCCAGCAGCTTCTGGGCGGGGGGGATCAGCAGCACAGATACGCAGTATTTT. Its translation is CASSFWAGGISSTDTQYF.

The rearrangement uses TRBV4-3 and TRBJ2-5, with 7 bases fitting TRBD1. Germline values: CDR1 LGHNA, CDR2 YSLEER. The CDR3 spans 16 residues. J lost 2 bases, V lost 3 bases, and 9 bases had no gene match. The DNA for the CDR3 is TGCGCCAGCAGCCAGGGTCGACAGGGCGGACAAGAGACCCAGTACTTC. Its translation is CASSQGRQGGQETQYF.

The V and J genes are TRBV2 and TRBJ2-7, with a weak D call TRBD2 (6 bases). V was shortened by 9 bases and J by 1 base, with 13 bases between the two germline ends. Germline-derived CDR1 and CDR2 are SNHLY and FYNNEI. CDR3 length equals 13 residues. CDR3 bases: TGTGCCAGTACCGGGACTGGATCCTACGAGCAGTACTTC. Translated: CASTGTGSYEQYF.

The chain has TRBV27 and TRBJ1-2; D gene uncertain. Trimming shortened V by 3 bases and J by 7 bases, and 12 bases separated the two germline ends. Germline V lookup: CDR1 MNHEY, CDR2 SMNVEV (reference sequence). This CDR3 spans 13 amino acids. For the CDR3, the DNA is TGTGCCAGCAGTTTCCGCGGGGTGGGTGGCTACACCTTC. It translates to CASSFRGVGGYTF.

This clone has just a few counts. This chain links TRBV20-1 with TRBJ2-7, with D uncertain. Germline loops: CDR1 DFQATT, CDR2 SNEGSKA (reference sequence). This CDR3 has 18 amino acids. Trimming cost V 3 bases and J 2 bases, with 26 bases left between them. The CDR3 bases are TGCAGTGCTAGTAACCCCACCACACTAACCGGGCACCCCTACGAGCAGTACTTC. Translating it yields CSASNPTTLTGHPYEQYF.

The V call is TRBV5-1, the J call TRBJ2-7; no reliable D call. Germline V gene sequence: CDR1 SGHRS, CDR2 YFSETQ. V lost 3 bases to trimming and J lost 0 bases, with 10 bases between them. This CDR3 is built from 14 residues. The CDR3 region is CASSYTSSSYEQYF. CDR3 nucleotide sequence: TGCGCCAGCAGCTACACAAGTAGCTCCTACGAGCAGTACTTC.

V is TRBV6-2 or TRBV6-3 and J is TRBJ1-1; D not resolved. V gave up 1 base and J gave up 5 bases, with 5 bases separating them. Germline CDR1 is MNHEY and CDR2 is SVGEGT. The CDR3 sequence is 12 residues long. Written as DNA, the CDR3 is TGTGCCAGCAGTTACTGGGAAACTGAAGCTTTCTTT. As protein: CASSYWETEAFF.

The V call is TRBV9, the J call TRBJ2-1; 8 nucleotides line up with TRBD1. This CDR3 spans 14 amino acids. CDR1 is SGDLS, CDR2 YYNGEE, per germline. Losses at the gene ends were 6 bases for V and 7 bases for J; bases not matched to a gene: 9. CDR3 loop: CASNKQGAGNEQFF. The CDR3 bases are TGTGCCAGCAACAAGCAGGGGGCAGGGAATGAGCAGTTCTTC.

This clone came up once. The chain couples TRBV6-1 to TRBJ1-2, with D possibly TRBD1 on 5 matching bases. Germline-derived CDR1 and CDR2 are MNHNS and SASEGT. Trimming left V 2 bases short and J 10 bases short, with 14 bases between. This CDR3 is built from 13 residues. The DNA for the CDR3 is TGTGCCAGCAGTGAATCATGGGACCGAGACTACACCTTC. Residues: CASSESWDRDYTF.

The rearrangement uses TRBV3-1 (or the pseudogene TRBV3-2) and TRBJ2-7, with D possibly being TRBD1 (5 bases). Trimming pared 4 bases from V and 3 bases from J, leaving 13 bases between. The CDR3 covers 14 residues. The germline CDR1 and CDR2 sequences are LGHDT and YNNKEL (reference sequence). The CDR3 nucleotides are TGTGCCAGCAGCCCCCTAGGGGAAGGCTACGAGCAGTACTTC. Amino acids: CASSPLGEGYEQYF.

This chain's CDR3 is CASSSLLATDTQYF. In DNA, the CDR3 is TGTGCCAGCAGTTCTTTACTAGCGACAGATACGCAGTATTTT. The chain has TRBV27 and TRBJ2-3, with TRBD2 matching 7 bases. Germline V lookup: CDR1 MNHEY, CDR2 SMNVEV (reference sequence). J was trimmed by 3 bases and V by 4 bases; bases with no gene match: 4. The CDR3 is 14 residues long.

The chain recombines TRBV15 with TRBJ2-7, with D possibly being TRBD1 (5 bases). Looked up from germline, CDR1 is LNHNV and CDR2 is YYDKDF (reference sequence). CDR3 length: 15 residues. V was trimmed by 0 bases and J by 1 base, leaving 10 bases between them. This CDR3 reads CATSRDLDSSYEQYF. The CDR3, as DNA: TGTGCCACCAGCAGAGATCTTGACAGTTCCTACGAGCAGTACTTC.

CDR3 sequence reads: CASSVGQAVPNEKLFF. The CDR3 region has the DNA TGCGCCAGCAGCGTTGGACAGGCGGTTCCTAATGAAAAACTGTTTTTT. The gene calls are TRBV5-1 and TRBJ1-4; 7 nucleotides match TRBD1. The CDR3 sequence is 16 residues long. Trimming took 4 bases from V and 3 from J; bases not matched to a gene: 9. The V gene's germline CDR1 is SGHRS and CDR2 YFSETQ.

This chain's CDR3 is CASSQGQATNEKLFF. CDR3 coding DNA: TGCGCCAGCAGCCAGGGACAGGCAACTAATGAAAAACTGTTTTTT. The chain joins TRBV5-1 to TRBJ1-4; the match to TRBD1 covers 8 bases. CDR1 is SGHRS and CDR2 is YFSETQ in the germline V gene. The CDR3 runs to 15 residues. J was trimmed by 0 bases and V by 4 bases; bases with no gene match: 2.

J is TRBJ1-2 and V is TRBV7-9; D uncertain. CDR3 size: 14 residues. Trimming left V 5 bases short and J 2 bases short, with 12 bases between. CDR1 SEHNR and CDR2 FQNEAQ come from the germline V gene (reference sequence). The CDR3 region is CASSTGVTNYGYTF. DNA of the CDR3: TGTGCCAGCAGCACCGGTGTGACGAACTATGGCTACACCTTC.

The chain carries TRBV6-6 and TRBJ2-4; the match to TRBD2 covers 11 bases. The CDR3 has 16 amino acids. Germline loops: CDR1 MNHNY, CDR2 SVGAGI (reference sequence). V shed 4 bases and J 0 bases; nucleotides not matched to a gene: 2. The CDR3: CASSSSGGLAKNIQYF. As DNA, the CDR3 is TGTGCCAGCAGTTCTAGCGGGGGGTTAGCCAAAAACATTCAGTACTTC.

The chain recombines TRBV19 with TRBJ1-1; a weak D match, TRBD1 (5 bases). The germline V gene encodes CDR1 LNHDA and CDR2 SQIVND (reference sequence). V lost 5 bases, J lost 0 bases, and 16 bases lay in between. The length of the CDR3 is 16 residues. Here the CDR3 reads CASSPGLGRMNTEAFF. CDR3 nucleotides: TGTGCCAGTAGTCCAGGGTTGGGGAGGATGAACACTGAAGCTTTCTTT. Using reference TRBV19 and TRBJ1-1 for the parts outside the CDR3, the full variable domain is DGGITQSPKYLFRKEGQNVTLSCEQNLNHDAMYWYRQDPGQGLRLIYYSQIVNDFQKGDIAEGYSVSREKKESFPLTVTSAQKNPTAFYLCASSPGLGRMNTEAFFGQGTRLTVV.

This chain connects TRBV7-6 to TRBJ2-5; 7 nucleotides align to TRBD2. CDR1 SGHVS and CDR2 FNYEAQ come from the germline V gene. This CDR3 contains 16 residues. J gave up 1 base and V 3 bases, and 8 bases lay outside the gene matches. The CDR3: CASSFIKTSFQETQYF. DNA for the CDR3: TGTGCCAGCAGCTTTATTAAGACTAGCTTCCAAGAGACCCAGTACTTC.

V gene TRBV10-3 combines with J gene TRBJ2-1; 7 bases are a match to TRBD2. CDR1 ENHRY and CDR2 SYGVKD come from the germline V gene. There are 14 residues in the CDR3. Unmatched junction bases numbered 18, after V lost 9 bases and J lost 13 bases. CDR3 region: CAIGSGGGSQSQFF. The CDR3 nucleotides are TGTGCCATAGGCTCTGGGGGGGGGAGCCAGTCCCAGTTCTTC.